This T cell receptor beta chain was recorded in a study of T cells in Graves' hyperthyroidism and ophthalmopathy. On the basis of clinical symptoms, serum thyroxine and TRAb, thyroid ultrasound and orbital computed tomography, diagnoses were made. Findings and limits, study-wide: Ophthalmopathy and stable hyperthyroidism were separated by a 13 V-J model.

The TCR beta CDR3 regions underwent amplification using RNA transcripts as the source. In the first-round RT-PCR of the TCR CDR3, the HTBI primer set was used. From the multiplex PCR reads, TCRdb called clonotypes with MiXCR, one entry per CDR3 protein. The data contain about 560,000 distinct CDR3 sequences, 15% to 20% of them seen just once; the ten biggest clones take up more than 15%. A word on this clonotype: The antigen is undetermined.

Germline V gene lookup returns CDR1 SGHDN and CDR2 FVKESK. CDR3 size: 13 residues. V shed 5 bases and J shed 4 bases, with 11 bases lying between them. The chain joins TRBV14 to TRBJ1-2, with D hard to call. The sequence came from a woman aged 18-35 years with Graves' hyperthyroidism. Sequencing input: blood. This CDR3 is CASSAGLSYGYTF. The CDR3 DNA reads as TGTGCCAGCAGCGCAGGACTGAGCTATGGCTACACCTTC.